Described below is a single TCR beta chain sequence and its context. Its antigen remains unidentified. Here immunoSEQ multiplex PCR was the method, and the copy in TCRdb shows in-frame clones only, minus some. The table lists 2 million to 2.5 million clones, more than 80% of them singletons. The data were obtained in a study of shared clonotypes between healthy human individuals. Study observations and caveats: Naive subsets tended to show greater estimated richness than memory subsets. Despite large depth, rarefaction showed incomplete sorted-subset sequencing.

This CDR3 is built from 14 residues. CDR1 MNHEY and CDR2 SVGAGI come from the germline V gene. Germline trimming cut 8 bases from V and 0 bases from J; bases unmatched to any gene: 2. The sequenced material came from naive CD4+ T cells from PBMCs. The subset denotes: CD45RA+ positively selected. The receptor was derived from a man aged 18 to 29 in good health. Some clones in this sample may be carry-over from other donors' samples. J is TRBJ2-1 and V is TRBV6-5; TRBD2 matches at 9 bases. The CDR3 sequence: CASRSGSSYNEQFF. Here the CDR3 DNA reads TGTGCCAGCCGTAGCGGGAGCTCCTACAATGAGCAGTTCTTC.